This T cell receptor (beta chain) was documented in a study of CD4 T cells in relation to SARS-CoV-2 and coronaviruses. Overall study: After roughly 11 days of antigen culture, PBMC TCR beta CDR3s were sequenced. Shared crossreactive spike epitopes were mapped to their HLA restriction.

Clones were sequenced by immunoSEQ multiplex PCR, and TCRdb holds only the in-frame ones, with some missing. The table shows tens of thousands of clones, with about 76% occurring only once. The unexposed donors gave CD4+ T cells in about 2011-2019, prior to COVID-19. Isolation of CD4+ T cells took place after approximately eleven days in culture. As cell numbers allowed, unexposed-donor CD4+ T cells faced SARS-CoV-2 S/N and four cold-coronavirus spikes. Trimming removed 3 bases at V and 8 bases at J, with 14 bases between. The CDR3 spans 14 residues. CDR1 is WSHSY and CDR2 is SAAADI in the germline V gene. Notes on this clone: Its specificity is not known.

Notes on the study in general: Pre-pandemic and post-infection samples never came from the same donor.

The rearrangement joins TRBV10-2 to TRBJ2-1; a weak D match, TRBD2 (5 bases). The sample consisted of CD4+ T cells from PBMCs, cultured in vitro. The clonotype originates from a human donor in good health. For the CDR3, the DNA is TGCGCCAGCAGTGATACGTGGGAGTCCGATGAGCAGTTCTTC. It specifies CASSDTWESDEQFF.